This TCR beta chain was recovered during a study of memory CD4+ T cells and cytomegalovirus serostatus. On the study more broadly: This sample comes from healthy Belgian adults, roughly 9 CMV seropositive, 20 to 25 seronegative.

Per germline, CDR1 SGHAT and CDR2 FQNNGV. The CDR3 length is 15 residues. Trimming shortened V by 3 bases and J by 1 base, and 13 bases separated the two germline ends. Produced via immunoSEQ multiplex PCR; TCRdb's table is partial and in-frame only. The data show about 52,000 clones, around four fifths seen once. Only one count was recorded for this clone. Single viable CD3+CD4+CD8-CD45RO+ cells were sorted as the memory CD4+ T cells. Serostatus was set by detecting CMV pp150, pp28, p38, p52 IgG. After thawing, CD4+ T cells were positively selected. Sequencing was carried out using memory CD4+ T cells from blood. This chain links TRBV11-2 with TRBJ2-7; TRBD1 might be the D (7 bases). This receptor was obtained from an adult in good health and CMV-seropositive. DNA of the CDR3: TGTGCCAGCAGCTTCAGGGGGGAGTATTCCTACGAGCAGTACTTC. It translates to CASSFRGEYSYEQYF.